These 4 T cell receptor beta chains were sequenced from one sample in a study of monozygotic twins with inflammatory bowel disease. TCRdb reprocessed the 5' RACE reads, with one entry per CDR3 protein and no DNA. The table for this sample gives nearly 450,000 distinct CDR3 sequences. Sequencing was carried out using blood. All receptors come from a human donor with ulcerative colitis or Crohn's disease, or a healthy co-twin of an affected twin (not recorded which).

The J gene is TRBJ2-7, the V gene TRBV27; as DNA is missing, the TRBD1 call by TCRdb cannot be tested. CDR1 is MNHEY, CDR2 SMNVEV, per germline (reference sequence). The CDR3 sequence is 13 residues long. The CDR3 is CAVGPGQNYEQYF.

The chain has TRBV15 and TRBJ2-1; no DNA is available, so the TRBD2 call from TCRdb remains unchecked. This CDR3 is built from 17 residues. Per germline, CDR1 LNHNV and CDR2 YYDKDF (reference sequence). CDR3 region: CATSRERVTSVSYEQFF.

This rearrangement joins TRBV9 to TRBJ2-3; the D call of TRBD1 rests on TCRdb alone, since no DNA is present to check it. Germline lookup yields CDR1 SGDLS and CDR2 YYNGEE. The CDR3 has 13 residues. The CDR3 here is CASNPTQGDTQYF. Combining the CDR3 with reference TRBV9 and TRBJ2-3 gives the whole variable domain DSGVTQTPKHLITATGQRVTLRCSPRSGDLSVYWYQQSLDQGLQFLIQYYNGEERAKGNILERFSAQQFPDLHSELNLSSLELGDSALYFCASNPTQGDTQYFGPGTRLTVL.

The chain joins TRBV7-3 to TRBJ2-1. CDR3 length: 15 amino acids. Germline loops: CDR1 SGHTA, CDR2 FQGTGA. The CDR3 sequence: CASSLNRGSYNEQFF.